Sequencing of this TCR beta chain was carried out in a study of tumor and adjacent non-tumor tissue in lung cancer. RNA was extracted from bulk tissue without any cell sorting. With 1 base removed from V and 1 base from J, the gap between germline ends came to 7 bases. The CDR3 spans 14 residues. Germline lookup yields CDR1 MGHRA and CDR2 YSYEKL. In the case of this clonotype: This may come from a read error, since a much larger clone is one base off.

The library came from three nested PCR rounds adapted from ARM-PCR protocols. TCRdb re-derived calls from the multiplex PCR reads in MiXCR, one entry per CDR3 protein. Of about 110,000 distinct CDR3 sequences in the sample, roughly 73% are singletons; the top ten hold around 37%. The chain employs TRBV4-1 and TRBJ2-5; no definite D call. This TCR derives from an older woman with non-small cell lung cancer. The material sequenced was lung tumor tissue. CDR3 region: CASSQVVTQETQYF. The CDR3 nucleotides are TGCGCCAGCAGCCAAGTGGTGACCCAAGAGACCCAGTACTTC.